This T cell receptor (beta chain) appears in the sequencing data of a study of blood T cell repertoires in COVID-19. Study details: There were acute and convalescent COVID-19 samples, and they came from the United States, Italy and Spain. From T cells, B-cell-depleted T cells, or PBMCs came the material, which was cDNA or gDNA.

Trimming stripped 4 bases from V and 4 bases from J, with 20 bases between. CDR1 is SGDLS and CDR2 is YYNGEE in the germline V gene. The length of the CDR3 is 17 residues. Original analysis: Quantification of nucleated cells was approximated via reference gene primer amplification. Using immunoSEQ multiplex PCR, the repertoire was profiled, and TCRdb retains in-frame clones only, with some absent. The DNA gave D and trimming, while V, J and clone size come from that table. The sample includes a few hundred thousand clones, approximately 83% of them seen just once. Sequencing was carried out using peripheral blood. The receptor was isolated from a man older than 75 with acute or convalescent COVID-19. This sequence joins TRBV9 and TRBJ1-4, with D perhaps matching TRBD1 (5 bases). The CDR3 DNA is TGTGCCAGCAGCTCGGGACTCTCTATTGACTTTAATGAAAAACTGTTTTTT. Translated, it gives CASSSGLSIDFNEKLFF.